The 32 T cell receptor beta chains reported below all come from one sample, sequenced in a study of vaccination effects on CD4 cells after COVID-19. Their antigen targets remain unknown. The assay was immunoSEQ multiplex PCR, and TCRdb's table has in-frame clones only and misses some. Of roughly 50,000 clones detected, just under 80% appear once; the ten largest clones hold 6%. Within the ViraFEST assay, antigen-specific CD4+ T cells underwent expansion with viral peptide pools prior to sequencing. Investigators separated out CD4+ T cells once 10 days of culture had passed. Among the vaccine recipients, none had a prior SARS-CoV-2 infection, and nucleocapsid antibodies were negative. The sequences come from CD4+ T cells from PBMCs cultured with HCoV-OC43 spike peptides, collected before COVID-19 vaccination. As for subset: HCoV-OC43 spike overlapping peptide pool stimulation. These receptors originate from a human donor who received a COVID-19 vaccine.

This clone came up once. At one end the junction does not follow the germline gene, possibly because of a read error. The gene calls are TRBV12-5 and TRBJ1-2; TRBD1 matches 8 bases. CDR3 length equals 12 residues. CDR1 is LGHNT, CDR2 FRNRAP, per germline. The CDR3 loop reads CASGPGQGLPYF. The DNA for the CDR3 is TGTGCTAGTGGTCCCGGACAGGGATTGCCCTACTTC.

The chain uses TRBV7-8 and TRBJ2-7, with a possible D match to TRBD2 (5 bases). The CDR3 contains 15 residues. Trimming stripped 1 base from V and 1 base from J, with 11 bases between. Germline loops: CDR1 SGHVS, CDR2 FQNEAQ. This CDR3 is CASSLGSRGSYEQYV. The CDR3 DNA reads TGTGCCAGCAGCTTAGGGTCTCGCGGGTCCTACGAGCAGTACGTC.

The rearrangement links TRBV5-1 to TRBJ2-1; perhaps TRBD2 as D (5 bases). This CDR3 contains 16 residues. V lost 0 bases and J 0 bases, leaving 10 bases between the germline ends. Per the germline V gene, CDR1 is SGHRS and CDR2 is YFSETQ. The CDR3 DNA is TGCGCCAGCAGCTTGGAGCTGGGGAGCTCCTACAATGAGCAGTTCTTC. This sequence encodes CASSLELGSSYNEQFF.

This clone has just a few counts. This rearrangement joins TRBV12-3 or TRBV12-4 to TRBJ2-1; a weak D match, TRBD2 (5 bases). V was clipped by 6 bases and J by 12 bases, with 15 bases between them. The CDR3 length is 12 residues. CDR3 sequence: CASSLRTRSQFF. CDR3 in DNA: TGTGCCAGCAGCCTTCGTACTAGGTCGCAGTTCTTC.

The chain employs TRBV6-6 and TRBJ1-2; TRBD1 might be the D (5 bases). The CDR3 consists of 14 residues. The V and J ends lost 9 bases and 5 bases respectively, with 19 bases between them. Germline CDR1 and CDR2: MNHNY and SVGAGI (reference sequence). For the CDR3, the DNA is TGTGCCAGTCTCGCTATGGGGGGTAGTTATGGCTACACCTTC. This sequence encodes CASLAMGGSYGYTF.

The V gene is TRBV6-5, the J gene TRBJ1-1; D remains unclear. Per the germline V gene, CDR1 is MNHEY and CDR2 is SVGAGI. The length of the CDR3 is 15 residues. V lost 0 bases to trimming and J lost 4 bases, with 12 bases between them. The CDR3 loop reads CASSYSFGRGTEAFF. DNA of the CDR3: TGTGCCAGCAGTTACTCGTTCGGACGAGGCACTGAAGCTTTCTTT.

The V call is TRBV19, the J call TRBJ2-7; tentative D call: TRBD1 (6 bases). CDR3 size: 14 residues. The ends were cut back, 5 bases at V and 0 bases at J, with 11 bases in the middle. The germline gives CDR1 LNHDA, CDR2 SQIVND (reference sequence). CDR3 coding DNA: TGTGCCAGTAGTTCCTCGGACAGCTCCTACGAGCAGTACGTC. This sequence encodes CASSSSDSSYEQYV.

This rearrangement joins TRBV28 to TRBJ1-1; D is unresolved. Trimming pared 7 bases from V and 2 bases from J, leaving 5 bases between. This CDR3 region has 11 residues. Germline CDR1 is MDHEN and CDR2 is SYDVKM. The CDR3 sequence: CASTINTEAFF. The CDR3 DNA reads TGTGCCAGCACTATTAACACTGAAGCTTTCTTT.

CDR3 sequence reads: CASSLAKGGFNEQFF. CDR3 nucleotides: TGTGCCAGCAGCTTGGCCAAGGGGGGATTCAATGAGCAGTTCTTC. The chain joins TRBV5-4 to TRBJ2-1; the D gene could be TRBD1 or TRBD2 (6 bases each). V was cut by 0 bases and J by 6 bases, with 13 bases left in between. Per the germline V gene, CDR1 is SGHNT and CDR2 is YYREEE (reference sequence). The CDR3 totals 15 residues.

The genes are TRBV5-1 and TRBJ2-7; TRBD1 matches 8 bases. The length of the CDR3 is 12 residues. V shed 4 bases, J shed 6 bases, and the junction held 3 bases outside the gene matches. Germline CDR1 is SGHRS and CDR2 is YFSETQ. The CDR3 protein is CASSATGGEQYV. In DNA, the CDR3 is TGCGCCAGCAGCGCTACAGGGGGCGAGCAGTACGTC.

V is TRBV6-5 and J is TRBJ2-2; D is unclear. The CDR3 has 15 amino acids. Between the trimmed V and J ends, which lost 0 bases and 2 bases, there was a span of 7 bases. Germline CDR1 and CDR2: MNHEY and SVGAGI. CDR3 in amino acids: CASSYSPPNTGELFF. The DNA for the CDR3 is TGTGCCAGCAGTTACTCGCCCCCAAACACCGGGGAGCTGTTTTTT.

V usage is TRBV5-1 and J usage is TRBJ2-3; D might be TRBD2 (6 bases). Germline CDR1 SGHRS, CDR2 YFSETQ. The CDR3 is 14 residues long. V was shortened by 0 bases and J by 5 bases, with 10 bases between the two germline ends. In DNA form, the CDR3 reads TGCGCCAGCAGCTTGGAGGGCGGGGAAGATACGCAGTATTTT. Its translation: CASSLEGGEDTQYF.

The chain recombines TRBV10-2 with TRBJ2-5; TRBD2 matches 9 bases. Germline assignment: CDR1 WSHSY and CDR2 SAAADI. The J segment lost 4 bases and the V segment lost 6 bases, leaving 9 bases of the junction unmatched. The CDR3 has 15 residues. The CDR3 DNA sequence: TGCGCCAGCAGAGGGTTAGCGGGGGTTCGAGAGACCCAGTACTTC. It translates to CASRGLAGVRETQYF.

This clone was seen only once. The chain recombines TRBV7-2 with TRBJ2-5; 8 positions agree with TRBD2. The length of the CDR3 is 18 residues. Per the germline V gene, CDR1 is SGHTA and CDR2 is FQGNSA. Losses at the gene ends were 0 bases for V and 0 bases for J; bases not matched to a gene: 9. The CDR3 loop reads CASSLAGGGPTHQETQYF. The CDR3 region has the DNA TGTGCCAGCAGCTTAGCGGGCGGGGGGCCAACGCACCAAGAGACCCAGTACTTC.

This clone appeared a single time. V and J are TRBV9 and TRBJ2-1; 8 bases are shared with TRBD2. CDR1 and CDR2 from the germline V gene are SGDLS and YYNGEE. The CDR3 has 16 amino acids. V shed 0 bases, J shed 0 bases, and the junction held 2 bases outside the gene matches. Written as DNA, the CDR3 is TGTGCCAGCAGCGTAGCCGGGGGGGGCTCCTACAATGAGCAGTTCTTC. It specifies CASSVAGGGSYNEQFF. Full variable domain (outside the CDR3, taken from reference TRBV9 and TRBJ2-1): DSGVTQTPKHLITATGQRVTLRCSPRSGDLSVYWYQQSLDQGLQFLIQYYNGEERAKGNILERFSAQQFPDLHSELNLSSLELGDSALYFCASSVAGGGSYNEQFFGPGTRLTVL.

The V gene is TRBV29-1, the J gene TRBJ2-2, with TRBD1 matching over 7 bases. Looked up from germline, CDR1 is SQVTM and CDR2 is ANQGSEA. CDR3 length: 15 residues. Unmatched junction bases numbered 8, after V lost 1 base and J lost 6 bases. The CDR3 reads CSVEGQGRLAGELFF. The CDR3 DNA reads TGCAGCGTTGAAGGACAGGGACGATTGGCCGGGGAGCTGTTTTTT.

The J gene is TRBJ2-5, the V gene TRBV10-1, with D maybe TRBD1 (6 bases). V lost 0 bases to trimming and J lost 2 bases, with 10 bases between them. The CDR3 has 15 residues. Germline values: CDR1 WNHNN, CDR2 SYGVQD (reference sequence). CDR3 sequence reads: CASSESGTSQETQYF. The CDR3 coding sequence is TGCGCCAGCAGTGAGTCAGGGACATCACAAGAGACCCAGTACTTC.

V is TRBV5-1 and J is TRBJ2-5; 8 nucleotides agree with TRBD1. The CDR3 has 15 residues. The J segment lost 9 bases and the V segment lost 3 bases, leaving 13 bases of the junction unmatched. Germline CDR1 is SGHRS and CDR2 is YFSETQ. The DNA of the CDR3 is TGCGCCAGCAGCTATGGACAGGGCACGTCTATGGCCCAGTACTTC. Its translation: CASSYGQGTSMAQYF.

This clone came up a few times. The J gene is TRBJ2-1, the V gene TRBV7-2; D is possibly TRBD1 (5 bases). Germline loops: CDR1 SGHTA, CDR2 FQGNSA. The CDR3 runs to 15 residues. V lost 5 bases, J lost 7 bases, and 18 bases lay in between. The CDR3 sequence: CASSPRGGAGNEQFF. The CDR3 DNA reads as TGTGCCAGCAGCCCACGTGGTGGGGCCGGGAATGAGCAGTTCTTC.

This clone was observed a handful of times. This sequence joins TRBV12-5 and TRBJ2-7; TRBD1 matches at 8 bases. Germline trimming cut 6 bases from V and 5 bases from J; bases unmatched to any gene: 15. Germline V gene lookup returns CDR1 LGHNT and CDR2 FRNRAP. This CDR3 comprises 16 residues. CDR3 bases: TGTGCTAGTGGCCCCTTCGGACAGGGTTCTTTCCACGAGCAGTACGTC. It specifies CASGPFGQGSFHEQYV.

This chain joins TRBV30 and TRBJ1-2; D remains unclear. The CDR3 contains 13 residues. Germline CDR1 GTSNPN, CDR2 SVGIG (reference sequence). The V end was cut by 3 bases, the J end by 8 bases, with 16 bases between. CDR3 protein: CAWRREFNWGYTF. Written as DNA, the CDR3 is TGTGCCTGGAGGCGAGAGTTTAACTGGGGCTACACCTTC.

The chain joins TRBV19 to TRBJ2-5; TRBD2 matches 8 bases. The CDR3 covers 14 residues. The germline V gene encodes CDR1 LNHDA and CDR2 SQIVND (reference sequence). With 3 bases clipped from V and 5 bases from J, the junction kept 5 bases outside the gene matches. The DNA for the CDR3 is TGTGCCAGTAGTATCTCCGAGCGGGGGGAGACCCAGTACTTC. This codes for CASSISERGETQYF.

The genes are TRBV10-2 and TRBJ1-6; unclear D gene. V lost 2 bases to trimming and J lost 9 bases, with 8 bases between them. This CDR3 is built from 13 residues. Germline CDR1 WSHSY, CDR2 SAAADI. In DNA form, the CDR3 reads TGCGCCAGCAGTGAGCCCGCGGGTTCACCCCTCCACTTT. It codes for CASSEPAGSPLHF.

The CDR3 sequence is CAWANINTIYF. The DNA for the CDR3 is TGTGCCTGGGCCAACATAAACACCATATATTTT. The chain employs TRBV30 and TRBJ1-3; D is ambiguous. V was shortened by 5 bases and J by 6 bases, with 8 bases between the two germline ends. There are 11 residues in the CDR3. CDR1 is GTSNPN and CDR2 is SVGIG in the germline V gene (reference sequence).

CDR3 nucleotide sequence: TGTGCCAGCAGCTCTGACAGGGGGTTTTACGAGCAGTACGTC. It codes for CASSSDRGFYEQYV. This sequence joins TRBV7-9 and TRBJ2-7; 9 nucleotides align to TRBD1. The ends lost 4 bases at V and 4 bases at J; junction bases unmatched: 5. This CDR3 is built from 14 residues. Per germline, CDR1 SEHNR and CDR2 FQNEAQ (reference sequence).

A few counts support this clone. The chain couples TRBV4-3 to TRBJ1-5; the D is unclear. V was cut by 4 bases and J by 7 bases, with 11 bases left in between. CDR1 and CDR2 (germline): LGHNA, YSLEER. The CDR3 is 13 amino acids. Here the CDR3 DNA reads TGCGCCAGCAGCCCTACCCAAAACCAGCCCCAGCATTTT. Amino acid sequence: CASSPTQNQPQHF.

This chain links TRBV6-1 with TRBJ2-2; D remains ambiguous. The CDR3 runs to 15 residues. CDR1 is MNHNS, CDR2 SASEGT, per germline. V was clipped by 2 bases and J by 1 base, with 8 bases between them. CDR3 nucleotide sequence: TGTGCCAGCAGTGAAAGAGAGGTGAACACCGGGGAGCTGTTTTTT. Translated, it gives CASSEREVNTGELFF.

In DNA, the CDR3 is TGTGCCAGCTCACCACCGGGGGGACGAGGTCAGCCCCAGCATTTT. Translating it yields CASSPPGGRGQPQHF. The chain employs TRBV18 and TRBJ1-5, with D possibly TRBD1 on 5 matching bases. Trimming took off 0 bases at V and 6 bases at J, with 12 bases between the two ends. The CDR3 loop spans 15 amino acids. Germline V gene lookup returns CDR1 KGHSH and CDR2 LQKENI.

This clone was seen only a few times. The chain has TRBV19 and TRBJ2-2; no clear D gene. Trimming cost V 4 bases and J 8 bases, with 11 bases left between them. Germline V gene lookup returns CDR1 LNHDA and CDR2 SQIVND (reference sequence). The CDR3 totals 13 residues. CDR3 DNA sequence: TGTGCCAGTAGTACCCTAATAGCTGGGGAGCTGTTTTTT. It translates to CASSTLIAGELFF.

This sequence joins TRBV19 and TRBJ2-2, with 7 positions matching TRBD1. This CDR3 has 14 amino acids. Trimming at V came to 7 bases and at J to 2 bases, leaving 4 bases not matched to a gene. Germline assignment: CDR1 LNHDA and CDR2 SQIVND (reference sequence). The CDR3 loop is CASTRGQNTGELFF. Here the CDR3 DNA reads TGTGCCAGTACTAGGGGGCAAAACACCGGGGAGCTGTTTTTT.

The V call is TRBV12-3 or TRBV12-4, the J call TRBJ1-2; a weak D match, TRBD1 (5 bases). The CDR3 loop spans 13 amino acids. Trimming left V 7 bases short and J 6 bases short, with 15 bases between. The CDR3 nucleotides are TGTGCCAGCACCCGTTTAGGGACGGATGGCTACACCTTC. Translating gives CASTRLGTDGYTF.

The chain combines TRBV9 with TRBJ2-3; tentative D call: TRBD2 (7 bases). This CDR3 comprises 18 residues. Germline V lookup: CDR1 SGDLS, CDR2 YYNGEE. V shed 3 bases and J shed 0 bases, with 20 bases lying between them. The CDR3 sequence is CASSAKGGPSWSTDTQYF. For the CDR3, the DNA is TGTGCCAGCAGCGCGAAGGGGGGGCCTAGCTGGAGCACAGATACGCAGTATTTT.